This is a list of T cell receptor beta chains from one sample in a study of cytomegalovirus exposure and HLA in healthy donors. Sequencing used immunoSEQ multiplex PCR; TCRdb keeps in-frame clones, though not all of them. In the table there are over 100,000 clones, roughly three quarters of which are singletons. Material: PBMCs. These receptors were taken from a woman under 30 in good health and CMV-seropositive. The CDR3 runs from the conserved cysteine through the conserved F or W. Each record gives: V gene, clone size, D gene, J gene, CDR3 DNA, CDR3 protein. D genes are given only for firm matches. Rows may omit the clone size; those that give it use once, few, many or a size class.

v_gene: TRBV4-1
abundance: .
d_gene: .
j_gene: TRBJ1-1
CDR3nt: TGCGCCAGCAGCCGCTTCCAGGGTGACACTGAAGCTTTCTTT
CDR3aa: CASSRFQGDTEAFF

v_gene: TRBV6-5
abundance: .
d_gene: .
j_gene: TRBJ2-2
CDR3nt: TGTGCCAGCAGTACTCCCCGTGGCGGGGAGCTGTTTTTT
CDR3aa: CASSTPRGGELFF

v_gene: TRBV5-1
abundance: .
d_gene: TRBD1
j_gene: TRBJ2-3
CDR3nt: TGCGCCAGCAAACTTCAGACAGGGACCACAGATACGCAGTATTTT
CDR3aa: CASKLQTGTTDTQYF

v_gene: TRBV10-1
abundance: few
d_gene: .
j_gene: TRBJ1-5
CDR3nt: TGCGCCAGCAGTGGCAGTCAGCCCCAGCATTTT
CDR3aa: CASSGSQPQHF

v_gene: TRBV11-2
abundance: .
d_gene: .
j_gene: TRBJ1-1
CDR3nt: TGTGCCAGCAGCACCTCACGGTCCACTGAAGCTTTCTTT
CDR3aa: CASSTSRSTEAFF

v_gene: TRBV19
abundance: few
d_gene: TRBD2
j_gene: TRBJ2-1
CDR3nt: TGTGCCAGTACGGGGGAGCGGGAGGTCGGTGAGCAGTTCTTC
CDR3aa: CASTGEREVGEQFF

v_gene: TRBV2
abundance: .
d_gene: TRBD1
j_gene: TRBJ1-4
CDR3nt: TGTGCCAGCACACGGGACAGGGAAGACGAAAAACTGTTTTTT
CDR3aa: CASTRDREDEKLFF

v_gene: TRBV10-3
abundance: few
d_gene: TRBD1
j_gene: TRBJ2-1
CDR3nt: TGTGCCATCAGAGTCGACAGGGGGAATTACAATGAGCAGTTCTTC
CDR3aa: CAIRVDRGNYNEQFF

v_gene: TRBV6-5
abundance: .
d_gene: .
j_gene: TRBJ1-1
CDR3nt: TGTGCCAGCAGTTACCCGATCGGCGGGAAAGCTTTCTTT
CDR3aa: CASSYPIGGKAFF

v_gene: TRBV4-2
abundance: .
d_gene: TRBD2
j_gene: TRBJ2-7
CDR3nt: TGTGCCAGCAGCCGCACGACTAGCGGGGGTTCCTACGAGCAGTACTTC
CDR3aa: CASSRTTSGGSYEQYF

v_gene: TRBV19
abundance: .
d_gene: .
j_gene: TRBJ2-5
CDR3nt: TGTGCCAGTAGTATTGGCAGGGCCCCCGAGACCCAGTACTTC
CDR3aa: CASSIGRAPETQYF

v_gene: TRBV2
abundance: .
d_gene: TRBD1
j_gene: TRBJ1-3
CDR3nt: TGTGCCAGCAGCCCGGGACAGATCTCTGGAAACACCATATATTTT
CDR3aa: CASSPGQISGNTIYF

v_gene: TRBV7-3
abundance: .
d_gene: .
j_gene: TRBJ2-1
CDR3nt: TGTGCCAGCAGCCTCGAGGCTAGAGCGGTCAATGAGCAGTTCTTC
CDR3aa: CASSLEARAVNEQFF

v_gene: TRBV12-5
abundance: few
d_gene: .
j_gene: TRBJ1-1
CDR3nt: TGTGCTAGTGGTTTGGTACCGGGGGGGGGCTGGACTGAAGCTTTCTTT
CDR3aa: CASGLVPGGGWTEAFF

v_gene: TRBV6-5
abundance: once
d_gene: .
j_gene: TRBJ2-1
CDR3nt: TGTGCCAGCAGTTACTCGGCGACAGCCTACAATGAGCAGTTCTTC
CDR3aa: CASSYSATAYNEQFF

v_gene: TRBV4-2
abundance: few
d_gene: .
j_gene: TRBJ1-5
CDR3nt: TGTGCCAGCAGCAGGACGGGGGATCAGCCCCAGCATTTT
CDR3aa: CASSRTGDQPQHF

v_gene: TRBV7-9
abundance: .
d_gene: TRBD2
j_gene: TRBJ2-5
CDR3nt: TGTGACAGCAGCTTAGCACCCGGGACTAGCGCTCAAGAGACCCAGTACTTC
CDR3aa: CDSSLAPGTSAQETQYF

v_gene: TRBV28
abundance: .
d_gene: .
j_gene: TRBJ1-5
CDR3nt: TGTGCCAGCAGCCGACCCCTTCTGACCAACGCGGATCAGCCCCAGCATTTT
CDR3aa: CASSRPLLTNADQPQHF

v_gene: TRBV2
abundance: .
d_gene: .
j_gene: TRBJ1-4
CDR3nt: TGTGCCAGCAGTGAAGCCGGGGGGAGTAATGAAAAACTGTTTTTT
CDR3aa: CASSEAGGSNEKLFF

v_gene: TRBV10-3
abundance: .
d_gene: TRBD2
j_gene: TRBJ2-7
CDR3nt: TGTGCCATCAGCACCCCGGGGACTAGCGGTGCGGAGCAGTACTTC
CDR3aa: CAISTPGTSGAEQYF

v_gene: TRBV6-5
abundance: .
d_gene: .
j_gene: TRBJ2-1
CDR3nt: TGTGCCAGCAGTGAACGCGGGCCGGCTGATGAGCAGTTCTTC
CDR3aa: CASSERGPADEQFF

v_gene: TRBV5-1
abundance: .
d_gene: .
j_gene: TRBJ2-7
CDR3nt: TGCGCCAGCAGCGGAGGGTGGTCCTCCTACGAGCAGTACTTC
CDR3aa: CASSGGWSSYEQYF

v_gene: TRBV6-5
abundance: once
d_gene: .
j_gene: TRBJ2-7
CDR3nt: TGTGCCAGCAGTTACTACAGGAACTCCTACGAGCAGTACTTC
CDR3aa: CASSYYRNSYEQYF

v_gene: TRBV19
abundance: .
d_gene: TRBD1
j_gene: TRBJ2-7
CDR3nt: TGTGCCAGTAGTATGGACAGGGAAGCGGGCTACGAGCAGTACTTC
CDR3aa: CASSMDREAGYEQYF

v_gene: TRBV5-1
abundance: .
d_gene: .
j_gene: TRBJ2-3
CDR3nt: TGCGCCAGCAGTGCCGGGTCCTCTTTTACAGATACGCAGTATTTT
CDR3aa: CASSAGSSFTDTQYF

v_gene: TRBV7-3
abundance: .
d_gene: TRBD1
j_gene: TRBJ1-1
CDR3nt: TGTGCCAGCAGCTTAGACAGGGATAGCACTGAAGCTTTCTTT
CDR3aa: CASSLDRDSTEAFF

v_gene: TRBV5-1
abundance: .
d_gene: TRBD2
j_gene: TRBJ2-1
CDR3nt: TGCGCCAGCGAGGGCGGGACTAGCGCCCTGGGGGAGCAGTTCTTC
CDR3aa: CASEGGTSALGEQFF

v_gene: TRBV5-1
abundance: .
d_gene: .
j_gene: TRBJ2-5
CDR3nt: TGTGCCAGCAGCTTTAAAGAGACCCAGTACTTC
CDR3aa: CASSFKETQYF

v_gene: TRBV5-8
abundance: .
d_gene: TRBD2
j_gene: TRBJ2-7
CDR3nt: TGTGCCAGCAGCGATAGCGGGCCTACCTACGAGCAGTACTTC
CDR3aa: CASSDSGPTYEQYF

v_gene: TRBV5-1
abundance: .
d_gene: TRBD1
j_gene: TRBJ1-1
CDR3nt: TGCGCCAGCAGCCGCGGGACAGCGAACACTGAAGCTTTCTTT
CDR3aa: CASSRGTANTEAFF

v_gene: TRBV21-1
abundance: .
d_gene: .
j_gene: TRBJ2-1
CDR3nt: TGTGCCAGCAGCAAAGATCTAGGACAGGCCTCCTACAATGAGCAGTTCTTC
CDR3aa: CASSKDLGQASYNEQFF

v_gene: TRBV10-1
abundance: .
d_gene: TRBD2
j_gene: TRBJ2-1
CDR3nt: TGCGCCAGCAGTGAAGGGGGTAGCGGGGGAGGGGGGCAGTTCTTC
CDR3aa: CASSEGGSGGGGQFF

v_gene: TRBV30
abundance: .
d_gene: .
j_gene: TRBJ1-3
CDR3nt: TGTGCCTGGAGTAGGGAGGGAAACACCATATATTTT
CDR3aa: CAWSREGNTIYF

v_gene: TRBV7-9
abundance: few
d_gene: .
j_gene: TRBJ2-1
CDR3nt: TGTGCCAGCAGCCGACTCCTCAATGAGCAGTTCTTC
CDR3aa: CASSRLLNEQFF

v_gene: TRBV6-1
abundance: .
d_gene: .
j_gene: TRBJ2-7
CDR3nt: TGTGCCAGCAATCGTAACGAGCAGTACTTC
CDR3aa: CASNRNEQYF

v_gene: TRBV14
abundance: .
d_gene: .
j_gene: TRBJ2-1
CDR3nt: TGTGCCAGCAGCCAAGGTCACAGGGGACTTACCTACAATGAGCAGTTCTTC
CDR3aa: CASSQGHRGLTYNEQFF

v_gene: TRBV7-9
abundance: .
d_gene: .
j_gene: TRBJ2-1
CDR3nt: TGTGCCAGCAGCTTACCTAGCAGCGTCTACAATGAGCAGTTCTTC
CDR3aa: CASSLPSSVYNEQFF

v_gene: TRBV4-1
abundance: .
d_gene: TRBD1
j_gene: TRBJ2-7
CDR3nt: TGCGCCAGCAGCCCTGGACAGGGGGTCTCCTACGAGCAGTACTTC
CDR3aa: CASSPGQGVSYEQYF

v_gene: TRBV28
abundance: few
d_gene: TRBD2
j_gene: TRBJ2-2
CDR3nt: TGTGCCAGCAGTGTGCCCGGGGGGGGAAACACCGGGGAGCTGTTTTTT
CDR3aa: CASSVPGGGNTGELFF

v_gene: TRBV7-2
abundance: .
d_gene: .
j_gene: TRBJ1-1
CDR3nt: TGTGCCAGCAGCTTATTGCGGAACACTGAAGCTTTCTTT
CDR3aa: CASSLLRNTEAFF

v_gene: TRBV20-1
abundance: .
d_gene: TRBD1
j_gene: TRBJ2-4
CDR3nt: TGCAGTGCTAGCGGGGGACAGGAGTACTTC
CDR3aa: CSASGGQEYF

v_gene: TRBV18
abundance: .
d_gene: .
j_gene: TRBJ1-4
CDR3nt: TGTGCCAGCTCACTTAACCGGGACACGCCTAATGAAAAACTGTTTTTT
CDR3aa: CASSLNRDTPNEKLFF

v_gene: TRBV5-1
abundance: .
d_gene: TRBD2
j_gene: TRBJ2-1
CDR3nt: TGCGCCAGCAGCTTGGCCTGGGGCGGGAGGATCGGTGAGCAGTTCTTC
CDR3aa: CASSLAWGGRIGEQFF

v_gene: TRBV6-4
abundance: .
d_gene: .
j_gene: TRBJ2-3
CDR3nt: TGTGCCAGCAGTCCCCGCGGAGCGAGCACAGATACGCAGTATTTT
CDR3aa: CASSPRGASTDTQYF

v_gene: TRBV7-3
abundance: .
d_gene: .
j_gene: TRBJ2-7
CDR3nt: TGTGCCAGCAGCCAACAAGCTAGAGGCGAGCAGTACTTC
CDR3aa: CASSQQARGEQYF

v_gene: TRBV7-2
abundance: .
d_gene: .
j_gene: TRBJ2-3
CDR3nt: TGTGCCAGCAGCCCCCAGACAGGGAGGCCAGATACGCAGTATTTT
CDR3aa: CASSPQTGRPDTQYF

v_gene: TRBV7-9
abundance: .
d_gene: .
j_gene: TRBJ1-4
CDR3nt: TGTGCCAGCAGCCCCTCGGGGGGGGGATTTGAAAAACTGTTTTTT
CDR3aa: CASSPSGGGFEKLFF

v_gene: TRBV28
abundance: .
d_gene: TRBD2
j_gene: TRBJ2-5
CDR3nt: TGTGCCAGCAGTTTTGGGGGACTAGCGGGAGAAGAGACCCAGTACTTC
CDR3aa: CASSFGGLAGEETQYF

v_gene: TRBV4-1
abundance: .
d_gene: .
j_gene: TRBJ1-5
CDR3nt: TGCGCCAGCAGCCAAGATGCCGGACGGACATTTGAGAGCAATCAGCCCCAGCATTTT
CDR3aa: CASSQDAGRTFESNQPQHF

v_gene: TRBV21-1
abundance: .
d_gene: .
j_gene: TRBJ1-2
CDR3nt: TGTGCCAGCAGCAAAACAGGAGTTGGTGGCTACACCTTC
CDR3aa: CASSKTGVGGYTF

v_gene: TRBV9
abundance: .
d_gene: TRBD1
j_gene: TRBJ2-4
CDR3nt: TGTGCCAGCAGCTCTCGTTTAGGGGGCGGCATTCAGTACTTC
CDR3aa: CASSSRLGGGIQYF

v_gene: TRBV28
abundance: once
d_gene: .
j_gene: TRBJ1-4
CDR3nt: TGTGCCACACATGGGGCGGAAAATGAAAAACTGTTTTTT
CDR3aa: CATHGAENEKLFF

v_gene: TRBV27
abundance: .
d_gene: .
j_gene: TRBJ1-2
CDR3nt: TGTGCCAGCAGTCGGACAGAAAACTATGGCTACACCTTC
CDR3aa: CASSRTENYGYTF

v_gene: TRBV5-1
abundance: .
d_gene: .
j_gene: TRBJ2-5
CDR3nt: TGCGCCAGCAGCTTGGAGGTTCAAAGGGGAGAGACCCAGTACTTC
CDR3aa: CASSLEVQRGETQYF

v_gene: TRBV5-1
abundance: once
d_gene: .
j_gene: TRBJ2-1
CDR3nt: TGCGCCAGCAGCTTGGTCCGTCCCTCCTACAATGAGCAGTTCTTC
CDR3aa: CASSLVRPSYNEQFF

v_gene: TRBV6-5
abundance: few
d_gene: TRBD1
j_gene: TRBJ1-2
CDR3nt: TGTGCCAGCAGTTATTATCGACAGGGGGCGAGTGGCTACACCTTC
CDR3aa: CASSYYRQGASGYTF

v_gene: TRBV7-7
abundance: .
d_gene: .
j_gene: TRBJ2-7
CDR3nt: TGTGCTAGCAGCTTGAGCGCCAGCTCCTACGAGCAGTACTTC
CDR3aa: CASSLSASSYEQYF

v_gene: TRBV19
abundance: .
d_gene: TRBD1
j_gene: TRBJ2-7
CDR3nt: TGTGCCAGTAGTACCTGGGGACAGGGGGCTGACGAGCAGTACTTC
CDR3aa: CASSTWGQGADEQYF

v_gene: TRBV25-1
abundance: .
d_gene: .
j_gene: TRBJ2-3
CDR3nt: TGTGCCAGCAGTTCCCATGGTGAGGGAACAGATACGCAGTATTTT
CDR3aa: CASSSHGEGTDTQYF

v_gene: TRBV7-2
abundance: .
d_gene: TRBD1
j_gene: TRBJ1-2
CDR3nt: TGTGCCAGCAGCTTAGATCGGACAGGGGGCTTTGGCTACACCTTC
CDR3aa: CASSLDRTGGFGYTF